This passage covers 8 T cell receptor beta chains from one sample sequenced in a study of T cells in tuberculosis. Documented time point: new active TB diagnosis, blood taken before or within 7 days of starting treatment. Sequenced by immunoSEQ multiplex PCR; TCRdb stores in-frame clones only, minus some. Here the sample spans tens of thousands of clones, about 85% being singletons. Sequenced here: PBMCs, sampled at tuberculosis diagnosis. These receptors all come from an adult with tuberculosis.

About this clone: This may be a read error: a much more frequent sequence differs by one nucleotide. The chain joins TRBV4-3 to TRBJ1-5, with 7 bases matching TRBD1. The CDR3 sequence is 15 residues long. Unmatched junction bases numbered 1, after V lost 1 base and J lost 1 base. In germline, CDR1 is LGHNA, CDR2 YSLEER. Here the CDR3 reads CASSQVTGSNQPQHF. The DNA of the CDR3 is TGCGCCAGCAGCCAAGTGACAGGGAGCAATCAGCCCCAGCATTTT.

The V and J genes are TRBV5-1 and TRBJ2-1, with D tentatively TRBD2 (5 bases). The CDR3 spans 15 residues. Trimming cost V 3 bases and J 0 bases, with 10 bases left between them. Germline V gives CDR1 SGHRS, CDR2 YFSETQ. CDR3: CASSSGVSSYNEQFF. In nucleotides, the CDR3 is TGCGCCAGCAGCTCCGGGGTAAGCTCCTACAATGAGCAGTTCTTC. Supplemented by reference TRBV5-1 and TRBJ2-1, the full variable domain reads KAGVTQTPRYLIKTRGQQVTLSCSPISGHRSVSWYQQTPGQGLQFLFEYFSETQRNKGNFPGRFSGRQFSNSRSEMNVSTLELGDSALYLCASSSGVSSYNEQFFGPGTRLTVL.

V gene TRBV27 combines with J gene TRBJ1-5, with TRBD1 identical over 8 bases. The germline CDR1 and CDR2 sequences are MNHEY and SMNVEV (reference sequence). The CDR3 has 15 amino acids. Trimming at V came to 5 bases and at J to 1 base, leaving 4 bases not matched to a gene. CDR3 residues: CASSPRTGSNQPQHF. CDR3 coding DNA: TGTGCCAGCAGTCCAAGGACAGGGAGCAATCAGCCCCAGCATTTT.

V is TRBV5-4 and J is TRBJ2-7, with D perhaps matching TRBD2 (6 bases). Deletions cut 1 base from V and 2 bases from J, with 10 bases between. Germline V lookup: CDR1 SGHNT, CDR2 YYREEE (reference sequence). The CDR3 is made up of 14 amino acids. This chain's CDR3 is CASSLFGGTYEQYF. In DNA, the CDR3 is TGTGCCAGCAGCTTGTTCGGGGGAACCTACGAGCAGTACTTC.

The chain links TRBV27 to TRBJ2-2; 9 bases fit TRBD1. Germline-derived CDR1 and CDR2 are MNHEY and SMNVEV (reference sequence). Trimming at V came to 5 bases and at J to 3 bases, leaving 16 bases not matched to a gene. This CDR3 spans 19 amino acids. CDR3 nucleotide sequence: TGTGCCAGCAGTCCAGCTGAGGGACAGGGATATGAGGACACCGGGGAGCTGTTTTTT. Its protein product is CASSPAEGQGYEDTGELFF.

The J gene is TRBJ2-5, the V gene TRBV4-3; 13 bases line up with TRBD2. Trimming at V came to 1 base and at J to 4 bases, leaving 6 bases not matched to a gene. Germline CDR1 and CDR2: LGHNA and YSLEER. The CDR3 is 17 residues long. CDR3 residues: CASSQGGLAGNGETQYF. The CDR3 bases are TGCGCCAGCAGCCAAGGGGGACTAGCGGGAAATGGAGAGACCCAGTACTTC.

The V call is TRBV5-1, the J call TRBJ1-2, with 7 bases fitting TRBD1. The germline CDR1 and CDR2 sequences are SGHRS and YFSETQ. The V gene end was trimmed by 0 bases and the J gene end by 2 bases; junction bases not matched to a gene: 13. The CDR3 extends over 18 amino acids. The CDR3 DNA reads as TGCGCCAGCAGCTTGGCGCCCACCGGGTCGACAGGGAACTATGGCTACACCTTC. It yields the protein CASSLAPTGSTGNYGYTF.

The gene calls are TRBV28 and TRBJ1-1; D is uncertain. Germline V CDR1 and CDR2: MDHEN, SYDVKM. The CDR3 runs to 14 residues. Trimming took off 3 bases at V and 5 bases at J, with 13 bases between the two ends. In nucleotides, the CDR3 is TGTGCCAGCAGTTTCCTCTCGGCGGGAACTGAAGCTTTCTTT. Protein product: CASSFLSAGTEAFF.